The 26 T cell receptor beta chains below come from one sample, sequenced in a study of cytomegalovirus exposure and HLA in healthy donors. In the PCR, 60 Vbeta and 13 Jbeta primers were used. Sequencing used immunoSEQ multiplex PCR; TCRdb keeps in-frame clones, though not all of them. The top ten hold approximately 4.3% of the sample, which has over 45,000 clones, 65% to 90% seen once. The sequenced sample consisted of PBMCs. The receptor source for this set is a man younger than 40 in good health and CMV-seronegative.

V and J are TRBV18 and TRBJ2-2; 13 nucleotides match TRBD2. Germline V gene data show CDR1 as KGHSH and CDR2 as LQKENI. This CDR3 is built from 17 residues. The V segment lost 0 bases and the J segment 6 bases; nucleotides outside the gene matches: 4. The CDR3 nucleotides read TGTGCCAGCTCACCACCGCGACTAGCGGGAGGTGCCGGGGAGCTGTTTTTT. Its translation is CASSPPRLAGGAGELFF.

V gene TRBV25-1 combines with J gene TRBJ2-1; 10 bases match TRBD1. The V gene end was trimmed by 4 bases and the J gene end by 6 bases; junction bases not matched to a gene: 9. Germline CDR1 MGHDK, CDR2 SYGVNS. The CDR3 sequence is 16 residues long. The DNA for the CDR3 is TGTGCCAGCAGTGGGGCCGGGACAGGGGACCCCAATGAGCAGTTCTTC. Encoded protein: CASSGAGTGDPNEQFF.

The V and J genes are TRBV7-3 and TRBJ2-3, with 7 bases matching TRBD2. The V gene's germline CDR1 is SGHTA and CDR2 FQGTGA. This CDR3 region has 15 residues. The V and J ends lost 1 base and 3 bases, in that order; junction bases with no gene match: 4. For the CDR3, the DNA is TGTGCCAGCAGCTTAAAATTCGGGGGGACAGATACGCAGTATTTT. It specifies CASSLKFGGTDTQYF.

This clone showed up just a few times. The chain recombines TRBV4-3 with TRBJ2-7; TRBD1 might be the D (5 bases). Germline CDR1 reads LGHNA; CDR2 reads YSLEER. The germline V and J ends were trimmed by 0 bases and 7 bases, with 16 bases remaining between them. This CDR3 spans 15 amino acids. For the CDR3, the DNA is TGCGCCAGCAGCCAAGATCGCGGCAGGGTGGATGAGCAGTACTTC. Its translation is CASSQDRGRVDEQYF.

This clone was recorded only once. The V call is TRBV5-5, the J call TRBJ2-1, with 11 bases aligning to TRBD2. The CDR3 totals 19 residues. V trimming: 0 bases; J trimming: 0 bases; junction bases outside the gene matches: 8. Germline loops: CDR1 SGHKS, CDR2 YYEKEE (reference sequence). The CDR3 DNA follows: TGTGCCAGCAGCTTGGCCTTTGGGACTAGCGGACCCTCCTACAATGAGCAGTTCTTC. It encodes CASSLAFGTSGPSYNEQFF.

V gene TRBV2 combines with J gene TRBJ1-5; D ambiguous. The CDR3 totals 12 residues. Germline V gene lookup returns CDR1 SNHLY and CDR2 FYNNEI. V lost 4 bases to trimming and J lost 7 bases, with 8 bases between them. CDR3 nucleotide sequence: TGTGCCAGCAGTGCCCCGGTCCAGCCCCAGCATTTT. This gives the protein CASSAPVQPQHF.

The chain links TRBV11-1 to TRBJ1-1, with D possibly matching TRBD1 (5 bases). The germline gives CDR1 SGHAT, CDR2 FQDESV (reference sequence). Trimming cost V 5 bases and J 6 bases, with 16 bases left between them. The CDR3 covers 14 residues. CDR3 sequence (DNA): TGTGCCAGCAGCACGAGATCAGGGTTCGCTGAAGCTTTCTTT. Protein sequence: CASSTRSGFAEAFF. The full variable domain, its missing parts supplied by reference TRBV11-1 and TRBJ1-1, is EAEVAQSPRYKITEKSQAVAFWCDPISGHATLYWYRQILGQGPELLVQFQDESVVDDSQLPKDRFSAERLKGVDSTLKIQPAELGDSAMYLCASSTRSGFAEAFFGQGTRLTVV.

This chain uses TRBV11-2 with TRBJ2-5, with 12 bases lining up with TRBD2. The J call may not be correct, given that the DNA end is closer to TRBJ2-7. This CDR3 comprises 17 residues. Germline values: CDR1 SGHAT, CDR2 FQNNGV. The CDR3 coding sequence is TGTGCCAGCAGCCCCGGAGGACTAGCGGGGATCTCCTACGAGCAGTACTTC. Encoded protein: CASSPGGLAGISYEQYF.

This chain joins TRBV9 and TRBJ2-1, with D perhaps TRBD2 (7 bases). Germline V gives CDR1 SGDLS, CDR2 YYNGEE. Deletions cut 0 bases from V and 7 bases from J, with 17 bases between. The CDR3 consists of 16 residues. Here the CDR3 DNA reads TGTGCCAGCAGCGTAGAGGGGGGGGGCCGTGGGAATGAGCAGTTCTTC. Translating gives CASSVEGGGRGNEQFF.

The CDR3 nucleotides are TGTGCCAGCAGTTATTCAGGGTCGGAAAACACCATATATTTT. Its protein is CASSYSGSENTIYF. The chain links TRBV6-5 to TRBJ1-3, with D tentatively TRBD1 (5 bases). The germline V and J ends were trimmed by 3 bases and 6 bases, with 12 bases remaining between them. Germline values: CDR1 MNHEY, CDR2 SVGAGI. The CDR3 is made up of 14 amino acids.

The rearrangement uses TRBV6-1 and TRBJ1-5; the match to TRBD1 covers 10 bases. Trimming took 6 bases from V and 6 from J; bases not matched to a gene: 8. Germline assignment: CDR1 MNHNS and CDR2 SASEGT. The CDR3 sequence is 15 residues long. CDR3 sequence (DNA): TGTGCCAGCAGCCCTCCGGGACAGGGGAGTCAGCCCCAGCATTTT. The encoded protein is CASSPPGQGSQPQHF.

The chain has TRBV7-2 and TRBJ2-7; 8 bases are shared with TRBD2. Looked up from germline, CDR1 is SGHTA and CDR2 is FQGNSA. V lost 0 bases to trimming and J lost 0 bases; unmatched junction nucleotides: 4. This CDR3 has 16 residues. The CDR3 sequence: CASSLASGRYSYEQYF. For the CDR3, the DNA is TGTGCCAGCAGCTTAGCGAGCGGGAGATACTCCTACGAGCAGTACTTC.

The rearrangement uses TRBV11-2 and TRBJ1-1; D not resolved. This CDR3 is 14 amino acids long. Looked up from germline, CDR1 is SGHAT and CDR2 is FQNNGV. Trimming stripped 5 bases from V and 8 bases from J, with 18 bases between. CDR3 loop: CASSPPGPVAEAFF. For the CDR3, the DNA is TGTGCCAGCAGCCCCCCGGGTCCCGTAGCCGAAGCTTTCTTT.

In this sample, this clone turned up a few times. The chain employs TRBV6-5 and TRBJ2-1, with 8 bases that match TRBD2. Germline CDR1 MNHEY, CDR2 SVGAGI. Trimming removed 5 bases from V and 10 bases from J; junction bases left unmatched: 13. The CDR3 runs 15 residues. The DNA for the CDR3 is TGTGCCAGCAGTGGGGGGCCAGCGGGGGTTAAAGAGCAGTTCTTC. Amino acids: CASSGGPAGVKEQFF.

The chain couples TRBV29-1 to TRBJ2-7; possible D gene TRBD2, 5 bases. Germline-derived CDR1 and CDR2 are SQVTM and ANQGSEA. The CDR3 is 12 residues long. Trimming removed 6 bases at V and 5 bases at J, with 14 bases between. CDR3 region: CSVVATSDEQYF. DNA of the CDR3: TGCAGCGTCGTAGCGACCTCGGACGAGCAGTACTTC.

V is TRBV30 and J is TRBJ1-3; TRBD1 agrees at 7 bases. V lost 5 bases and J lost 9; bases outside the gene matches: 13. The CDR3 extends over 14 amino acids. Germline assignment: CDR1 GTSNPN and CDR2 SVGIG (reference sequence). CDR3 protein: CAWGGTAARGTIYF. DNA of the CDR3: TGTGCCTGGGGGGGGACAGCAGCGCGGGGCACCATATATTTT. The variable domain in full, completed from reference TRBV30 and TRBJ1-3, reads SQTIHQWPATLVQPVGSPLSLECTVEGTSNPNLYWYRQAAGRGLQLLFYSVGIGQISSEVPQNLSASRPQDRQFILSSKKLLLSDSGFYLCAWGGTAARGTIYFGEGSWLTVV.

V and J are TRBV10-3 and TRBJ1-2; 9 positions match TRBD1. This CDR3 contains 14 residues. Trimming at V came to 6 bases and at J to 3 bases, leaving 5 bases not matched to a gene. Germline lookup yields CDR1 ENHRY and CDR2 SYGVKD. In DNA form, the CDR3 reads TGTGCCATCAGCGGGGACAGGGCAGACTATGGCTACACCTTC. Amino acids: CAISGDRADYGYTF.

This clone was seen just once. The chain couples TRBV9 to TRBJ2-3, with a weak D call TRBD2 (6 bases). Per the germline V gene, CDR1 is SGDLS and CDR2 is YYNGEE. The CDR3 length is 16 residues. Trimming pared 0 bases from V and 0 bases from J, leaving 11 bases between. The CDR3 loop reads CASSVGGGISTDTQYF. The CDR3 nucleotides are TGTGCCAGCAGCGTAGGTGGGGGGATCAGCACAGATACGCAGTATTTT.

The CDR3 DNA reads TGTGCCAGCAGCTTAGACCCCGGACAGATCGGCTACACCTTC. Amino acids: CASSLDPGQIGYTF. The rearrangement uses TRBV11-2 and TRBJ1-2; D possibly corresponds to TRBD1 (6 bases). CDR3 length: 14 amino acids. Germline V lookup: CDR1 SGHAT, CDR2 FQNNGV. The germline V and J ends were trimmed by 0 bases and 8 bases, with 13 bases remaining between them.

The chain combines TRBV5-1 with TRBJ1-2; D is unresolved. Germline V lookup: CDR1 SGHRS, CDR2 YFSETQ. This CDR3 spans 14 amino acids. The germline V and J ends were trimmed by 2 bases and 4 bases, with 12 bases remaining between them. The CDR3 DNA sequence: TGCGCCAGCAGCTTAGGAGAGCCGAGCTATGGCTACACCTTC. The encoded protein is CASSLGEPSYGYTF.

The rearrangement links TRBV6-6 to TRBJ2-5; D gene ambiguous. Looked up from germline, CDR1 is MNHNY and CDR2 is SVGAGI (reference sequence). The germline V and J ends were trimmed by 1 base and 3 bases, with 6 bases remaining between them. The CDR3 loop spans 13 amino acids. CDR3 in amino acids: CASSYYGEETQYF. As DNA, the CDR3 is TGTGCCAGCAGTTACTATGGAGAAGAGACCCAGTACTTC.

This sequence joins TRBV5-6 and TRBJ1-2, with D hard to call. Between the trimmed V and J ends, which lost 4 bases and 4 bases, there was a span of 11 bases. Germline V gives CDR1 SGHDT, CDR2 YYEEEE. This CDR3 spans 13 amino acids. The CDR3 region is CASSPGGTYGYTF. In nucleotides, the CDR3 is TGTGCCAGCAGCCCTGGCGGAACCTATGGCTACACCTTC.

This clone was picked up a small number of times. This chain joins TRBV2 and TRBJ2-1; 10 bases agree with TRBD2. CDR1 is SNHLY, CDR2 FYNNEI, per germline. V gave up 6 bases and J gave up 4 bases; unmatched junction bases: 3. This CDR3 has 14 amino acids. In DNA, the CDR3 is TGTGCCAGCAGCCGGACTAGCGGTTACAATGAGCAGTTCTTC. Its protein is CASSRTSGYNEQFF.

The chain recombines TRBV7-8 with TRBJ2-7; a possible D gene is TRBD1 (8 bases). The CDR3 length is 14 residues. Trimming removed 4 bases from V and 6 bases from J, with 16 bases in between. Germline CDR1 reads SGHVS; CDR2 reads FQNEAQ. The CDR3 nucleotides read TGTGCCAGCAGCTGGGGGGGACAGGTGAGCGAGCAGTACTTC. It is translated as CASSWGGQVSEQYF. Full variable domain (outside the CDR3, taken from reference TRBV7-8 and TRBJ2-7): GAGVSQSPRYKVAKRGQDVALRCDPISGHVSLFWYQQALGQGPEFLTYFQNEAQLDKSGLPSDRFFAERPEGSVSTLKIQRTQQEDSAVYLCASSWGGQVSEQYFGPGTRLTVT.

The chain uses TRBV27 and TRBJ1-5; possibly TRBD1 for D (5 bases). The V gene's germline CDR1 is MNHEY and CDR2 SMNVEV (reference sequence). The CDR3 extends over 14 amino acids. Trimming left V 1 base short and J 6 bases short, with 10 bases between. The CDR3 region has the DNA TGTGCCAGCAGTTTATGGGGGGTGGGTCAGCCCCAGCATTTT. The encoded protein is CASSLWGVGQPQHF.

A few counts support this clone. The rearrangement links TRBV6-1 to TRBJ2-7; 13 nucleotides match TRBD2. The CDR3 covers 15 residues. The germline gives CDR1 MNHNS, CDR2 SASEGT. V dropped 5 bases and J dropped 6; count of bases not matched to a gene: 7. CDR3 sequence reads: CASSTWTSGRPEQYF. CDR3 sequence (DNA): TGTGCCAGCAGTACCTGGACTAGCGGGAGACCCGAGCAGTACTTC.